The next 17 T cell receptor beta chains were all read from a single sample in a study of blood T cell repertoires in COVID-19. Produced via immunoSEQ multiplex PCR; TCRdb's table is partial and in-frame only. The sample consists of about 190,000 clones, approximately 84% of them appearing once. The material sequenced was PBMCs or T cells enriched from blood (not recorded which). These receptor sequences come from a woman in her 30s who had recovered from COVID-19.

The chain joins TRBV14 to TRBJ1-4, with no clear D. V was clipped by 4 bases and J by 0 bases, with 9 bases between them. The CDR3 sequence is 15 residues long. CDR1 SGHDN and CDR2 FVKESK come from the germline V gene. As DNA, the CDR3 is TGTGCCAGCAGCCGATATATAGCAACTAATGAAAAACTGTTTTTT. Amino acids: CASSRYIATNEKLFF.

The chain has TRBV2 and TRBJ2-3, with 12 positions matching TRBD2. The V and J ends lost 8 bases and 2 bases, in that order; junction bases with no gene match: 11. Germline loops: CDR1 SNHLY, CDR2 FYNNEI. There are 17 residues in the CDR3. CDR3 sequence reads: CASGYPTSGRFTDTQYF. In DNA, the CDR3 is TGTGCCAGCGGCTACCCGACTAGCGGGAGATTCACAGATACGCAGTATTTT.

The genes are TRBV28 and TRBJ2-7; tentatively, D is TRBD1 (5 bases). Trimming took 8 bases from V and 3 from J, leaving 14 bases between them. The CDR3 has 13 residues. CDR1 is MDHEN, CDR2 SYDVKM, per germline. CDR3 nucleotide sequence: TGTGCCAGCGGGCGCCCGACAGTCTACGAGCAGTACGTC. As protein: CASGRPTVYEQYV.

V and J are TRBV14 and TRBJ2-1; 8 nucleotides agree with TRBD2. V was clipped by 2 bases and J by 0 bases; unmatched bases: 9. CDR3 length equals 18 residues. Germline values: CDR1 SGHDN, CDR2 FVKESK. The CDR3 loop is CASSQRTGAGDSYNEQFF. The CDR3 DNA follows: TGTGCCAGCAGCCAAAGGACGGGAGCGGGAGACTCCTACAATGAGCAGTTCTTC.

The rearrangement joins TRBV5-1 to TRBJ2-1; weak D call: TRBD2 (6 bases). Germline V lookup: CDR1 SGHRS, CDR2 YFSETQ. CDR3 length: 14 residues. V lost 0 bases, J lost 6 bases, and 10 bases lay in between. The CDR3 nucleotides are TGCGCCAGCAGCTTGGGCGGGGTACCCAATGAGCAGTTCTTC. Translation: CASSLGGVPNEQFF.

The gene calls are TRBV28 and TRBJ2-7; D not certain. CDR1 MDHEN and CDR2 SYDVKM come from the germline V gene. The length of the CDR3 is 13 residues. The ends were cut back, 6 bases at V and 4 bases at J, with 13 bases in the middle. The CDR3 region is CASSTPGLYEQYV. In nucleotides, the CDR3 is TGTGCCAGCAGCACCCCTGGCCTTTACGAGCAGTACGTC.

The chain is built from TRBV27 and TRBJ1-5, with TRBD1 identical over 8 bases. Per the germline V gene, CDR1 is MNHEY and CDR2 is SMNVEV (reference sequence). The CDR3 contains 15 residues. V lost 7 bases, J lost 0 bases, and 5 bases stayed unmatched. For the CDR3, the DNA is TGTGCCAGCAAGTTTGGACAGGGTAGCAATCAGCCCCAGCATTTT. The encoded protein is CASKFGQGSNQPQHF.

CDR3 residues: CASSLSAPTGGNQPQHF. CDR3 nucleotides: TGTGCCAGCAGTTTATCCGCCCCCACAGGGGGAAATCAGCCCCAGCATTTT. The chain has TRBV27 and TRBJ1-5, with 8 bases fitting TRBD1. The trim removed 0 bases at V and 4 bases at J, leaving 8 bases unmatched. The germline V gene encodes CDR1 MNHEY and CDR2 SMNVEV (reference sequence). This CDR3 spans 17 amino acids.

This chain links TRBV27 with TRBJ2-2; D is uncertain. Germline CDR1 and CDR2: MNHEY and SMNVEV (reference sequence). V was cut by 3 bases and J by 7 bases, with 18 bases left in between. The CDR3 covers 16 residues. The CDR3 DNA follows: TGTGCCAGCAGTTTGGGCACCCGATTGGTGGACGGGGAGCTGTTTTTT. Its protein product is CASSLGTRLVDGELFF.

This chain connects TRBV19 to TRBJ2-1; possible D gene TRBD1, 5 bases. The CDR3 is made up of 11 amino acids. Trimming removed 6 bases at V and 7 bases at J, with 7 bases between. The germline V gene has CDR1 LNHDA and CDR2 SQIVND (reference sequence). The CDR3 DNA reads as TGTGCCAGTAGAAGGGGAAATGAGCAGTTCTTC. It specifies CASRRGNEQFF.

The chain joins TRBV7-3 to TRBJ2-3, with a tentative D call TRBD2 (6 bases). V was shortened by 8 bases and J by 2 bases, with 14 bases between the two germline ends. This CDR3 is 14 amino acids long. CDR1 is SGHTA, CDR2 FQGTGA, per germline. The CDR3 DNA follows: TGTGCCAGCGGTCCGGGACTCTTCACAGATACGCAGTATTTT. Residues: CASGPGLFTDTQYF.

This chain connects TRBV28 to TRBJ1-2; TRBD1 is a possible D gene (5 bases). Deletions cut 1 base from V and 7 bases from J, with 22 bases between. The germline V gene has CDR1 MDHEN and CDR2 SYDVKM. CDR3 length: 17 amino acids. The CDR3 nucleotides are TGTGCCAGCAGTTTATCGAGGCGAAGTCAGGGCCTATTTGGCTACACCTTC. Protein: CASSLSRRSQGLFGYTF.

The chain combines TRBV3-1 (or the pseudogene TRBV3-2) with TRBJ2-5; unclear D gene. This CDR3 contains 15 residues. The V gene lost 1 base and the J gene lost 1 base, with 10 bases spanning the gap. In germline, CDR1 is LGHDT, CDR2 YNNKEL (reference sequence). This chain's CDR3 is CASSQGLNLQETQYF. Here the CDR3 DNA reads TGTGCCAGCAGCCAAGGCCTAAACCTCCAAGAGACCCAGTACTTC.

The rearrangement joins TRBV21-1 to TRBJ1-2. TRBV21-1 counts as a pseudogene. CDR3 length: 14 amino acids. DNA of the CDR3: TGTGCCAGCATCCGGGGGGCTTGCGACTATGGCTACACCTTC. This gives the protein CASIRGACDYGYTF.

V and J are TRBV28 and TRBJ2-7, with TRBD2 identical over 11 bases. The CDR3 runs to 14 residues. V shed 3 bases, J shed 4 bases, and the junction held 2 bases outside the gene matches. Germline assignment: CDR1 MDHEN and CDR2 SYDVKM. The chain's CDR3 is CASSFRTSGYEQYV. The CDR3 nucleotides read TGTGCCAGCAGTTTTCGGACTAGCGGGTACGAGCAGTACGTC.

The chain employs TRBV24-1 and TRBJ1-2; 8 bases fit TRBD1. The CDR3 has 16 residues. V gave up 3 bases and J gave up 7 bases; unmatched junction bases: 12. Germline V gene sequence: CDR1 KGHDR, CDR2 SFDVKD. CDR3 region: CATSDPDRVGFGGYTF. CDR3 bases: TGTGCCACCAGTGATCCGGACAGGGTCGGGTTCGGTGGCTACACCTTC.

The CDR3 sequence: CASSLDGTENEKLFF. The DNA of the CDR3 is TGCGCCAGCAGCTTGGATGGGACAGAGAATGAAAAACTGTTTTTT. This chain connects TRBV5-1 to TRBJ1-4, with TRBD1 matching over 7 bases. The CDR3 is made up of 15 amino acids. Germline V gene sequence: CDR1 SGHRS, CDR2 YFSETQ. V trimming: 0 bases; J trimming: 5 bases; junction bases outside the gene matches: 4.